The 31 T cell receptor beta chains below all came from one sample that was sequenced in a study of blood T cell repertoires in COVID-19. This table comes from immunoSEQ multiplex PCR, and its TCRdb copy is limited to in-frame clones, with some not included. The top ten clones hold around 8.9% of a sample with 310,000 or so clones, 80% to 90% of them seen once. The sequenced sample was peripheral blood. The source is a man in his thirties or forties with COVID-19, enrolled during active disease.

V is TRBV7-9 and J is TRBJ1-2; possibly TRBD1 for D (6 bases). Per germline, CDR1 SEHNR and CDR2 FQNEAQ (reference sequence). Trimming removed 2 bases at V and 6 bases at J, with 13 bases between. This CDR3 comprises 14 residues. The CDR3 DNA sequence: TGTGCCAGCAGCTTACTTAACCAGGGGAATGGCTACACCTTC. Translating it yields CASSLLNQGNGYTF.

This chain connects TRBV6-1 to TRBJ2-5, with TRBD1 matching 11 bases. Germline CDR1 and CDR2: MNHNS and SASEGT. V lost 1 base, J lost 2 bases, and 3 bases stayed unmatched. This CDR3 contains 16 residues. The CDR3 DNA reads as TGTGCCAGCAGTGAAGGGACAGGGGGCGGACAAGAGACCCAGTACTTC. This sequence encodes CASSEGTGGGQETQYF.

This clone was seen ten or more times. The chain employs TRBV4-3 and TRBJ2-5, with TRBD2 identical over 9 bases. This CDR3 region has 17 residues. The V segment lost 0 bases and the J segment 5 bases; nucleotides outside the gene matches: 10. The germline gives CDR1 LGHNA, CDR2 YSLEER. The chain's CDR3 is CASSQDAGGGAVETQYF. CDR3 sequence (DNA): TGCGCCAGCAGCCAAGATGCTGGCGGGGGGGCGGTCGAGACCCAGTACTTC.

This CDR3 reads CASSIDGGADTYEQYF. CDR3 sequence (DNA): TGTGCCAGTAGTATAGATGGTGGGGCAGATACCTACGAGCAGTACTTC. This chain uses TRBV19 with TRBJ2-7; D is perhaps TRBD1 (5 bases). The CDR3 runs to 16 residues. The V gene lost 0 bases and the J gene lost 2 bases, with 14 bases spanning the gap. Germline V gene lookup returns CDR1 LNHDA and CDR2 SQIVND (reference sequence).

The V gene is TRBV18, the J gene TRBJ2-6; 7 bases match TRBD1. CDR3 size: 20 residues. The germline CDR1 and CDR2 sequences are KGHSH and LQKENI. V lost 3 bases, J lost 1 base, and 15 bases stayed unmatched. The CDR3 region has the DNA TGTGCCAGCTCACCCTACCATATGAGACAGGGTGAGTCTGGGGCCAACGTCCTGACTTTC. This translates into CASSPYHMRQGESGANVLTF.

The rearrangement uses TRBV6-2 or TRBV6-3 and TRBJ1-5; D remains ambiguous. Trimming shortened V by 5 bases and J by 0 bases, and 11 bases separated the two germline ends. The germline V gene has CDR1 MNHEY and CDR2 SVGEGT. The CDR3 runs 15 residues. CDR3 DNA sequence: TGTGCCAGCAGTGGACCTGGGAGTAGCAATCAGCCCCAGCATTTT. Protein: CASSGPGSSNQPQHF.

The chain recombines TRBV7-2 with TRBJ2-5; 8 positions agree with TRBD1. Unmatched junction bases numbered 16, after V lost 1 base and J lost 3 bases. Germline values: CDR1 SGHTA, CDR2 FQGNSA. The CDR3 loop spans 19 amino acids. CDR3 DNA: TGTGCCAGCAGCTTAGGCTTTCAGGGGGCGTTGTGGAGGGAAGAGACCCAGTACTTC. Translating gives CASSLGFQGALWREETQYF.

The rearrangement links TRBV28 to TRBJ2-1; tentatively, D is TRBD2 (6 bases). Trimming stripped 2 bases from V and 5 bases from J, with 19 bases between. The germline V gene encodes CDR1 MDHEN and CDR2 SYDVKM. The CDR3 loop spans 17 amino acids. CDR3 residues: CASSLPLLSGVHNEQFF. In nucleotides, the CDR3 is TGTGCCAGCAGTTTACCATTGTTGTCGGGGGTCCACAATGAGCAGTTCTTC.

The chain joins TRBV19 to TRBJ1-5; a possible D gene is TRBD1 (6 bases). V was shortened by 8 bases and J by 5 bases, with 19 bases between the two germline ends. The CDR3 runs 15 residues. Germline V gene data show CDR1 as LNHDA and CDR2 as SQIVND (reference sequence). CDR3 residues: CASETSGTLHQPQHF. The CDR3 region has the DNA TGTGCCAGTGAAACCTCCGGGACACTCCATCAGCCCCAGCATTTT.

This chain joins TRBV9 and TRBJ2-3; 7 bases match TRBD2. This CDR3 contains 17 residues. J gave up 3 bases and V 0 bases, and 10 bases lay outside the gene matches. CDR1 SGDLS and CDR2 YYNGEE come from the germline V gene. In DNA, the CDR3 is TGTGCCAGCAGCGTAGACCCCGTGGGGGGGGTAACAGATACGCAGTATTTT. Its protein is CASSVDPVGGVTDTQYF.

This clone was picked up one time. The chain carries TRBV5-6 and TRBJ1-5; 9 positions agree with TRBD1. Germline V gene lookup returns CDR1 SGHDT and CDR2 YYEEEE. CDR3 length: 16 residues. Trimming took 3 bases from V and 5 from J; bases not matched to a gene: 9. CDR3 region: CASSSRDRASHQPQHF. In DNA form, the CDR3 reads TGTGCCAGCAGCTCCCGGGACAGGGCCTCCCATCAGCCCCAGCATTTT.

The rearrangement links TRBV6-5 to TRBJ1-2; D is possibly TRBD1 (6 bases). From germline, CDR1 is MNHEY and CDR2 SVGAGI. Trimming took off 6 bases at V and 2 bases at J, with 10 bases between the two ends. The CDR3 has 13 residues. The CDR3 DNA reads as TGTGCCAGCAGCAACAGGGTGAACTATGGCTACACCTTC. Its translation is CASSNRVNYGYTF.

The chain has TRBV6-5 and TRBJ1-6; 9 nucleotides align to TRBD1. Germline values: CDR1 MNHEY, CDR2 SVGAGI. J was trimmed by 5 bases and V by 7 bases; bases with no gene match: 6. The CDR3 has 15 amino acids. The CDR3: CASIPDRGNNSPLHF. In DNA, the CDR3 is TGTGCCAGCATTCCGGACAGGGGAAATAATTCACCCCTCCACTTT.

This clone appeared a single time. The chain carries TRBV5-1 and TRBJ2-5; 7 bases map to TRBD1. The V and J ends lost 5 bases and 1 base, in that order; junction bases with no gene match: 5. Germline V gene sequence: CDR1 SGHRS, CDR2 YFSETQ. CDR3 size: 14 residues. The CDR3 loop reads CASRSGTAQETQYF. The CDR3 DNA is TGCGCCAGCAGATCCGGGACAGCCCAAGAGACCCAGTACTTC.

The rearrangement uses TRBV7-7 and TRBJ2-7; 10 nucleotides agree with TRBD1. V was pared by 6 bases and J by 5 bases, with 7 bases of the junction left unmatched. CDR1 is SSHAT and CDR2 is FNYEAQ in the germline V gene (reference sequence). The length of the CDR3 is 14 residues. The CDR3, as DNA: TGTGCCAGCAGTCCCGGGACAGGGGTCCACGAGCAGTACTTC. The encoded protein is CASSPGTGVHEQYF.

The rearrangement uses TRBV12-5 and TRBJ2-7; no reliable D call. Germline V gives CDR1 LGHNT, CDR2 FRNRAP. This CDR3 is built from 13 residues. V lost 1 base and J 6 bases, leaving 10 bases between the germline ends. CDR3 protein: CASGLETVSEQYF. The DNA of the CDR3 is TGTGCTAGTGGTTTGGAGACTGTCTCCGAGCAGTACTTC. Filled out from reference TRBV12-5 and TRBJ2-7, the complete variable domain reads DARVTQTPRHKVTEMGQEVTMRCQPILGHNTVFWYRQTMMQGLELLAYFRNRAPLDDSGMPKDRFSAEMPDATLATLKIQPSEPRDSAVYFCASGLETVSEQYFGPGTRLTVT.

The chain's CDR3 is CASIRDSQETQYF. CDR3 nucleotides: TGTGCCAGCATCCGGGACAGCCAAGAGACCCAGTACTTC. The gene calls are TRBV28 and TRBJ2-5; 7 bases align to TRBD1. With V trimmed by 7 bases and J by 1 base, 3 bases remained unmatched. CDR1 MDHEN and CDR2 SYDVKM come from the germline V gene. CDR3 length: 13 residues.

CDR3 protein: CASSETGLAGADTQYF. CDR3 nucleotide sequence: TGTGCCAGCAGTGAAACGGGACTAGCGGGCGCAGATACGCAGTATTTT. The V and J genes are TRBV6-4 and TRBJ2-3; 12 bases align to TRBD2. CDR1 MRHNA and CDR2 SNTAGT come from the germline V gene. The CDR3 extends over 16 amino acids. Trimming took 3 bases from V and 4 from J; bases not matched to a gene: 5.

The chain recombines TRBV6-5 with TRBJ2-5; 14 bases are shared with TRBD2. Looked up from germline, CDR1 is MNHEY and CDR2 is SVGAGI. The V segment lost 10 bases and the J segment 5 bases; nucleotides outside the gene matches: 3. This CDR3 is 13 amino acids long. In DNA, the CDR3 is TGTGCCACTAGACTAGCGGGGGGGGAGACCCAGTACTTC. Protein sequence: CATRLAGGETQYF.

The chain combines TRBV24-1 with TRBJ2-3, with no clear D. Trimming stripped 8 bases from V and 2 bases from J, with 7 bases between. CDR1 KGHDR and CDR2 SFDVKD come from the germline V gene. The CDR3 consists of 12 residues. CDR3 nucleotide sequence: TGTGCCACCACTGCGGACACAGATACGCAGTATTTT. This codes for CATTADTDTQYF.

This clone appeared a few times. The chain joins TRBV7-8 to TRBJ1-2, with a possible D match to TRBD1 (5 bases). Trimming cost V 3 bases and J 2 bases, with 7 bases left between them. Germline CDR1 SGHVS, CDR2 FQNEAQ. The CDR3 has 13 amino acids. In DNA, the CDR3 is TGTGCCAGCAGCTTTGGGGGGAACTATGGCTACACCTTC. This codes for CASSFGGNYGYTF. Supplemented by reference TRBV7-8 and TRBJ1-2, the full variable domain reads GAGVSQSPRYKVAKRGQDVALRCDPISGHVSLFWYQQALGQGPEFLTYFQNEAQLDKSGLPSDRFFAERPEGSVSTLKIQRTQQEDSAVYLCASSFGGNYGYTFGSGTRLTVV.

In the case of this clone: Other nucleotide sequences in the sample specify the same CDR3. This chain uses TRBV2 with TRBJ2-7, with D possibly being TRBD2 (5 bases). From germline, CDR1 is SNHLY and CDR2 FYNNEI. V lost 7 bases to trimming and J lost 0 bases, with 7 bases between them. This CDR3 has 12 residues. The CDR3 coding sequence is TGTGCCAGCACCGGGGACTCCTACGAGCAGTACTTC. Protein sequence: CASTGDSYEQYF.

The chain combines TRBV3-1 (or the pseudogene TRBV3-2) with TRBJ1-2; D ambiguous. The V gene's germline CDR1 is LGHDT and CDR2 YNNKEL (reference sequence). The CDR3 has 13 amino acids. V lost 4 bases and J lost 8, with 14 bases in between. CDR3 protein: CASSLNMNSGYTF. The CDR3 DNA is TGTGCCAGCAGCCTGAACATGAACAGCGGCTACACCTTC.

The chain joins TRBV7-8 to TRBJ1-3; 7 nucleotides agree with TRBD1. Per the germline V gene, CDR1 is SGHVS and CDR2 is FQNEAQ. After removal of 2 bases from V and 2 bases from J, the junction contained 6 bases not matched to a gene. The CDR3 is 16 amino acids. The CDR3 DNA is TGTGCCAGCAGCTTATGGGGGGACAGTCCTGGAAACACCATATATTTT. Encoded protein: CASSLWGDSPGNTIYF.

The chain is built from TRBV28 and TRBJ2-7, with D possibly TRBD2 on 5 matching bases. The CDR3 loop spans 12 amino acids. V lost 7 bases, J lost 8 bases, and 15 bases lay in between. Germline V lookup: CDR1 MDHEN, CDR2 SYDVKM. CDR3 DNA sequence: TGTGCCAGCACCCCTCCTCGGGGAAAGCAGTACTTC. Amino acid sequence: CASTPPRGKQYF.

This chain links TRBV7-8 with TRBJ1-4; 9 bases agree with TRBD1. CDR3 length equals 14 residues. Germline CDR1 SGHVS, CDR2 FQNEAQ. V shed 9 bases and J 7 bases; nucleotides not matched to a gene: 9. This CDR3 is CASTQGARGEKLFF. In DNA, the CDR3 is TGTGCCAGTACACAGGGGGCGCGGGGTGAAAAACTGTTTTTT.

The CDR3 protein is CASSLWGGQGMDEQYF. DNA for the CDR3: TGTGCCAGCAGTTTATGGGGGGGACAGGGTATGGACGAGCAGTACTTC. V gene TRBV28 combines with J gene TRBJ2-7; TRBD1 matches 9 bases. The CDR3 loop spans 16 amino acids. Germline lookup yields CDR1 MDHEN and CDR2 SYDVKM. The V segment lost 0 bases and the J segment 5 bases; nucleotides outside the gene matches: 8.

V usage is TRBV4-1 and J usage is TRBJ2-1; 9 bases fit TRBD2. Germline-derived CDR1 and CDR2 are MGHRA and YSYEKL. The CDR3 loop spans 16 amino acids. The V segment lost 0 bases and the J segment 8 bases; nucleotides outside the gene matches: 8. The CDR3 sequence: CASSQDPGGTSYEQFF. The CDR3 DNA sequence: TGCGCCAGCAGCCAAGATCCTGGGGGGACTAGCTATGAGCAGTTCTTC.

This CDR3 reads CASSQGGRNTEAFF. In DNA, the CDR3 is TGTGCCAGCAGCCAGGGGGGACGGAACACTGAAGCTTTCTTT. This chain connects TRBV11-3 to TRBJ1-1; TRBD1 agrees at 7 bases. CDR1 SGHNT and CDR2 YENEEA come from the germline V gene. The junction had 4 bases not matched to a gene; V was cut back by 5 bases and J by 1 base. This CDR3 is 14 amino acids long.

The gene calls are TRBV6-2 or TRBV6-3 and TRBJ2-1; 12 bases line up with TRBD2. Germline assignment: CDR1 MNHEY and CDR2 SVGEGT. Unmatched junction bases numbered 5, after V lost 4 bases and J lost 7 bases. This CDR3 comprises 15 residues. This chain's CDR3 is CASSLTSGSSNEQFF. The CDR3 coding sequence is TGTGCCAGCAGTTTGACTAGCGGGAGTTCGAATGAGCAGTTCTTC.

Here the CDR3 DNA reads TGTGCCAGCAGCACACACACAGATACGCAGTATTTT. Residues: CASSTHTDTQYF. The V gene is TRBV2, the J gene TRBJ2-3; D is ambiguous. The germline CDR1 and CDR2 sequences are SNHLY and FYNNEI. The CDR3 covers 12 residues. V was clipped by 6 bases and J by 2 bases, with 6 bases between them.